This T cell receptor beta chain is drawn from a study of T cells after yellow fever vaccination. Study-wide findings and caveats: The study found a weaker secondary response that peaked faster, day 5 versus 15. The booster response re-showed most primary clones: over 95% CD4, around 90% CD8. The CD4 compartment and the CD8 compartment contained a small share of clonotypes in common.

Between the trimmed V and J ends, which lost 9 bases and 5 bases, there was a span of 17 bases. Germline lookup yields CDR1 KGHDR and CDR2 SFDVKD. CDR3 size: 14 residues. In making TCR cDNA, 5'RACE template switching added a universal primer site and UMIs to it. TCRdb fed the 5' RACE reads into MiXCR, producing one record per CDR3 protein. Altogether 150,000 to 200,000 distinct CDR3 sequences are present, approximately 9.9% being singletons, with the ten largest covering less than 40%. This clonotype has a handful of counts. What it binds is not known. The sample was CD8+ T cells sorted from PBMCs, taken 15 days after the yellow fever booster vaccination. The chain links TRBV24-1 to TRBJ2-3; D is unresolved. The receptor's source is a man between 18 and 29 years old who received the YFV17D yellow fever vaccine. The CDR3 region has the DNA TGTGCCACCTTCCTGCTGCAGGCACAAGATACGCAGTATTTT. It codes for CATFLLQAQDTQYF.